This T cell receptor beta chain appears in the sequencing data of a study of T cell repertoires in cytomegalovirus infection. The wider study: Peptides in the study included HLA-C-restricted and HLA-B-restricted CMV epitopes. It was the public TCR beta signatures that indicated both CMV infection and matching HLA type. Study-level findings and limits: The cumulative frequency of public TCR beta families distinguished individuals who carried CMV together with the relevant HLA. In two of eight donors, the top clonotype was HLA-C-restricted CMV-specific.

V lost 2 bases to trimming and J lost 3 bases, with 11 bases between them. The CDR3 consists of 15 residues. Germline V gene lookup returns CDR1 SNHLY and CDR2 FYNNEI. This clonotype has only a few counts. Its matching antigen is unknown. Each CDR3 protein gets one entry after TCRdb re-called the reads with MiXCR. The table has 830,000 or so distinct CDR3 sequences, approximately 30% seen once; the top ten hold around an eighth. This chain connects TRBV2 to TRBJ1-5; possible D gene TRBD1, 6 bases. The source of this sequence is a human donor in good health (CMV status not recorded). Some clones in this sample may be carry-over from other donors' samples. This sample comprised cultured CD8+ T cells from PBMCs, obtained from culture after CMV antigen stimulation. The CDR3 DNA follows: TGTGCCAGCAGTGAACCCGGACAGCTCAATCAGCCCCAGCATTTT. This encodes CASSEPGQLNQPQHF.